What follows are 4 T cell receptor beta chains derived from one specimen sequenced in a study of T cells in localized non-small cell lung cancer. Method: immunoSEQ multiplex PCR; TCRdb's copy keeps in-frame clones and lacks some. The table has 45,000 or so clones, approximately 86% seen once; the top ten hold roughly 2.5%. The sample here was PBMCs, taken before any cancer treatment. The receptors here all came from a man aged 40-75 years with stage II lung adenocarcinoma.

This chain joins TRBV5-1 and TRBJ2-3; 7 bases line up with TRBD1. Trimming at V came to 0 bases and at J to 3 bases, leaving 7 bases not matched to a gene. Per the germline V gene, CDR1 is SGHRS and CDR2 is YFSETQ. The CDR3 sequence is 16 residues long. CDR3 loop: CASSLVGGPGTDTQYF. The CDR3 DNA sequence: TGCGCCAGCAGCTTGGTAGGGGGCCCGGGTACAGATACGCAGTATTTT.

The chain has TRBV7-8 and TRBJ2-3; TRBD2 agrees at 11 bases. V was pared by 6 bases and J by 2 bases, with 4 bases of the junction left unmatched. The CDR3 consists of 15 residues. Germline V gives CDR1 SGHVS, CDR2 FQNEAQ. Here the CDR3 DNA reads TGTGCCAGCAGAGGACTAGCGGGTATCACAGATACGCAGTATTTT. Its translation is CASRGLAGITDTQYF.

The CDR3 DNA reads as TGTGCCATCAGGGGGACAGAGGAAAGTGGTGGCTACACCTTC. Encoded protein: CAIRGTEESGGYTF. This chain joins TRBV10-3 and TRBJ1-2, with 7 positions matching TRBD1. J lost 7 bases, V lost 6 bases, and 11 bases had no gene match. CDR3 length: 14 amino acids. CDR1 and CDR2 (germline): ENHRY, SYGVKD.

The chain combines TRBV6-1 with TRBJ1-1; the D gene is possibly TRBD1 (5 bases). The CDR3 has 15 amino acids. V lost 0 bases and J lost 8, with 16 bases in between. CDR1 is MNHNS and CDR2 is SASEGT in the germline V gene. As DNA, the CDR3 is TGTGCCAGCAGTGAAGCGCTCGGGGGGAGTACCGAAGCTTTCTTT. It yields the protein CASSEALGGSTEAFF.